This is a list of T cell receptor beta chains from one sample in a study of tumor and adjacent non-tumor tissue in lung cancer. TCRdb passed the multiplex PCR reads through MiXCR, listing each CDR3 protein once. The sample carries roughly 43,000 distinct CDR3 sequences, about three fifths recorded once. The sample comprised distant non-tumor lung tissue. These receptors came from a man over 45 with non-small cell lung cancer. CDR3s leave out the opening cysteine and the closing phenylalanine or tryptophan. A D gene is named only where the DNA matches it firmly.

cdr3_aa d_call v_call
VSSKGRQETQY NA TRBV11-2
ASTSVGVSYEQY NA TRBV6-2/TRBV6-3
ASSYGGRPNTEAF NA TRBV6-5
ASSHDRGFPYEQY TRBD1 TRBV11-1
ASSLGTGDEVL TRBD1 TRBV11-1
ASRSMSPSTDTQY NA TRBV11-2
ASSVEGGSPLH NA TRBV9
AWSGMRIQKTQY NA TRBV30
ASSLDLISGKLF NA TRBV11-3
ASTPVRGQGPEH NA TRBV6-5
AISEHGATNEKLF NA TRBV10-3
ASVGGSGRNTRQLF NA TRBV11-2
SVRDLTGAEQF NA TRBV20-1
ATGRRGFNIEAF TRBD1 TRBV28